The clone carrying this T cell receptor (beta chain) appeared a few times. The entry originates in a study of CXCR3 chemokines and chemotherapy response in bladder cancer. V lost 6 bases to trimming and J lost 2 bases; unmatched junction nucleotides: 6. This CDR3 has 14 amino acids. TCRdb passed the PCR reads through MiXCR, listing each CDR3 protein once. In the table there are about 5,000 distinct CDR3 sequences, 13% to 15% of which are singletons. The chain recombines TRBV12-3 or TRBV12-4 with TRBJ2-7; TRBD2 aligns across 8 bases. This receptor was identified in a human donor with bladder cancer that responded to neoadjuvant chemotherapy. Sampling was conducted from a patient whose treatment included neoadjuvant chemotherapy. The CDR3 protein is CASRAGVPPYEQYF. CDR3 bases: TGTGCCAGCAGAGCGGGAGTCCCTCCCTACGAGCAGTACTTC.